The 9 T cell receptor beta chains reported below all come from one sample, sequenced in a study of blood T cells in healthy people across ages. Primers used in a second PCR of about 6 to 11 cycles were a sample-barcoded 5' primer and a J-beta primer mix. TCRdb independently ran MiXCR on the 5' RACE reads; one entry per CDR3 protein. The data hold about 570,000 distinct CDR3 sequences, with 27% observed a single time. Specimen: blood. The receptor set was obtained from a woman aged 70-85 years in good health.

The chain combines TRBV5-1 with TRBJ1-2; D is possibly TRBD1 (6 bases). The V and J ends lost 3 bases and 7 bases respectively, with 10 bases between them. Per the germline V gene, CDR1 is SGHRS and CDR2 is YFSETQ. CDR3 size: 12 residues. This chain's CDR3 is CASSSQGSGYTF. The CDR3 nucleotides are TGCGCCAGCAGCTCTCAGGGGAGTGGCTACACCTTC.

This clonotype turned up a few times. J is TRBJ2-1 and V is TRBV5-1; tentatively, D is TRBD2 (5 bases). CDR3 length: 16 residues. Germline V CDR1 and CDR2: SGHRS, YFSETQ. Trimming left V 0 bases short and J 0 bases short, with 10 bases between. CDR3 sequence (DNA): TGCGCCAGCAGCTTGGAACGGGGTAACTCCTACAATGAGCAGTTCTTC. Translating it yields CASSLERGNSYNEQFF.

This clonotype was found a few times. The chain couples TRBV9 to TRBJ2-5; the match to TRBD1 covers 8 bases. The J call may be in error: the DNA end matches TRBJ2-7 better. CDR3 length equals 15 residues. The germline V gene encodes CDR1 SGDLS and CDR2 YYNGEE. In DNA form, the CDR3 reads TGTGCCAGCAGCTTCCGGACAGGGAAGACCTACGAGCAGTACTTC. The encoded protein is CASSFRTGKTYEQYF.

The CDR3 DNA is TGCGCCAGCACCCCCGGGACAGGACCCTATGGCTACACCTTC. It is translated as CASTPGTGPYGYTF. This chain links TRBV5-1 with TRBJ1-2, with TRBD1 identical over 8 bases. Trimming at V came to 6 bases and at J to 4 bases, leaving 8 bases not matched to a gene. Germline CDR1 reads SGHRS; CDR2 reads YFSETQ. This CDR3 is 14 amino acids long. Full variable domain (rest looked up from reference TRBV5-1 and TRBJ1-2): KAGVTQTPRYLIKTRGQQVTLSCSPISGHRSVSWYQQTPGQGLQFLFEYFSETQRNKGNFPGRFSGRQFSNSRSEMNVSTLELGDSALYLCASTPGTGPYGYTFGSGTRLTVV.

The genes are TRBV6-1 and TRBJ2-4; TRBD1 agrees at 8 bases. V trimming: 4 bases; J trimming: 6 bases; junction bases outside the gene matches: 8. The CDR3 is 15 amino acids. Germline V gives CDR1 MNHNS, CDR2 SASEGT. DNA of the CDR3: TGTGCCAGCAGTGCCCGACAGGGGCGGGGAAACATTCAGTACTTC. Protein sequence: CASSARQGRGNIQYF.

The genes are TRBV4-1 and TRBJ2-3, with 9 nucleotides matching TRBD2. The CDR3 loop spans 17 amino acids. The ends lost 0 bases at V and 5 bases at J; junction bases unmatched: 9. The V gene's germline CDR1 is MGHRA and CDR2 YSYEKL. The CDR3 DNA sequence: TGCGCCAGCAGCCAAGAAGCGGGAGGACTCTTGGGAGATACGCAGTATTTT. This translates into CASSQEAGGLLGDTQYF.

The V call is TRBV20-1, the J call TRBJ1-4; TRBD1 might be the D (5 bases). V lost 3 bases and J 7 bases, leaving 15 bases between the germline ends. This CDR3 spans 14 amino acids. Germline-derived CDR1 and CDR2 are DFQATT and SNEGSKA (reference sequence). CDR3 bases: TGCAGTGCTAGCTTGCCAGGGCCTGGTGAAAAACTGTTTTTT. Protein product: CSASLPGPGEKLFF.

In this sample, this clonotype turned up many times. This chain joins TRBV11-2 and TRBJ1-2, with 7 bases matching TRBD1. The CDR3 totals 14 residues. The trim removed 6 bases at V and 6 bases at J, leaving 10 bases unmatched. The germline gives CDR1 SGHAT, CDR2 FQNNGV. The CDR3, as DNA: TGTGCCAGCAGTCACCGTGGACAGGTAGATGGCTACACCTTC. Translating gives CASSHRGQVDGYTF.

This chain joins TRBV5-1 and TRBJ2-6; D remains ambiguous. Germline-derived CDR1 and CDR2 are SGHRS and YFSETQ. The V and J ends lost 0 bases and 0 bases respectively, with 10 bases between them. The CDR3 is made up of 17 amino acids. The CDR3 protein is CASSLVEAFSGANVLTF. The CDR3, as DNA: TGCGCCAGCAGCTTGGTCGAGGCCTTCTCTGGGGCCAACGTCCTGACTTTC.